This T cell receptor beta chain was observed in a study of response to subunit inactivated influenza vaccine. To note about this clonotype: Its matching antigen is unknown.

Findings and limits, study-wide: The authors suggested that few new T cells are recruited per seasonal influenza vaccination.

TCRdb re-analysed the RT-PCR reads in MiXCR, keeping a single row per CDR3 protein. The repertoire holds about 540,000 distinct CDR3 sequences, with 14% as singletons. CDR1 is LGHDT and CDR2 is YNNKEL in the germline V gene (reference sequence). V was trimmed by 3 bases and J by 1 base, leaving 9 bases between them. The CDR3 contains 14 residues. This TCR derives from a man between 45 and 60 years old who received an inactivated influenza vaccine. The sample was PBMCs from blood, taken 11 to 12 days after vaccination. V is TRBV3-1 and J is TRBJ2-5, with D possibly being TRBD1 (6 bases). Written as DNA, the CDR3 is TGTGCCAGCAGCCACTGGGACACCCAAGAGACCCAGTACTTC. Protein sequence: CASSHWDTQETQYF.